Detailed here is one TCR beta chain. The data are from a study of blood T cell repertoires in COVID-19. On the study more broadly: The analysed material was cDNA or gDNA that came from T cells, B-cell-depleted T cells, or PBMCs.

Losses at the gene ends were 6 bases for V and 3 bases for J; bases not matched to a gene: 8. The length of the CDR3 is 16 residues. CDR1 and CDR2 (germline): KGHSH, LQKENI. In the authors' workflow: The authors estimated nucleated cell counts from reference gene primer amplification. Using immunoSEQ multiplex PCR, the repertoire was profiled, and TCRdb retains in-frame clones only, with some absent. That table furnishes V, J and clone size, whereas the DNA furnished D and trimming. The repertoire consists of 230,000 or so clones, with 80% to 90% occurring once and the leading ten covering about 1.4%.

This clonotype originated in a woman aged 40 to 50 who had recovered from COVID-19. Sequenced material: peripheral blood. This sequence joins TRBV18 and TRBJ2-3; 11 nucleotides agree with TRBD2. CDR3 sequence reads: CASSSTSGVPTDTQYF. CDR3 coding DNA: TGTGCCAGCTCCTCGACTAGCGGGGTGCCGACAGATACGCAGTATTTT.